The T cell receptor (beta chain) described here comes from a study of T cell changes during pregnancy in multiple sclerosis. TCRdb keeps only in-frame clones here, not all; method: immunoSEQ multiplex PCR. The sample carries more than 35,000 clones, about nine tenths recorded once. The germline V gene encodes CDR1 SGDLS and CDR2 YYNGEE. Trimming removed 5 bases at V and 1 base at J, with 9 bases between. The CDR3 extends over 13 amino acids. The gene calls are TRBV9 and TRBJ1-1; a possible D gene is TRBD1 (5 bases). This TCR came from a female donor in good health, enrolled as a control in a pregnancy study. Sample: CD4+ T cells from peripheral blood mononuclear cells, taken in the first trimester of pregnancy. As DNA, the CDR3 is TGTGCCAGCAGTTGGACACCGAACACTGAAGCTTTCTTT. Translated, it gives CASSWTPNTEAFF. The whole variable domain, remainder taken from reference TRBV9 and TRBJ1-1, is DSGVTQTPKHLITATGQRVTLRCSPRSGDLSVYWYQQSLDQGLQFLIQYYNGEERAKGNILERFSAQQFPDLHSELNLSSLELGDSALYFCASSWTPNTEAFFGQGTRLTVV.